A selection of T cell receptor beta chains follows, all from one sample in a study of yellow fever vaccine responses in identical twins. A single record per CDR3 protein comes from TCRdb applying MiXCR to the RT-PCR reads. The sample lists over 15,000 distinct CDR3 sequences, about 56% occurring once. Sample: T cells from blood (PBMCs), unsorted or a sorted subset (not recorded which), taken before or after yellow fever vaccination (not recorded which). Receptor source: a woman under 30 who received the yellow fever vaccine. Both conserved end residues are part of each CDR3. The D gene is left open where the match is weak. Clone size, where shown, is once, few, many, or a class for clones that have expanded.

>-|-|TRBV7-2|TRBJ2-5
CASSTRVQETQYF
TGTGCCAGCAGCACAAGGGTCCAAGAGACCCAGTACTTC
>-|-|TRBV29-1|TRBJ1-2
CSVGIGQTNYGYTF
TGCAGCGTTGGGATTGGGCAGACTAACTATGGCTACACCTTC
>-|TRBD1|TRBV6-1|TRBJ1-6
CASRPGTGNSPLHF
TGTGCCAGCAGGCCCGGGACAGGGAATTCACCCCTCCACTTT
>few|TRBD1|TRBV11-1|TRBJ2-2
CASSFEGTGVHTGELFF
TGTGCCAGCAGCTTCGAAGGGACAGGCGTCCACACCGGGGAGCTGTTTTTT
>-|-|TRBV12-3/TRBV12-4|TRBJ2-2
CASSERVTGELFF
TGTGCCAGCAGTGAACGGGTCACCGGGGAGCTGTTTTTT
>few|-|TRBV12-3/TRBV12-4|TRBJ1-1
CASSFYRAGEAFF
TGTGCCAGCAGTTTTTATAGGGCCGGTGAAGCTTTCTTT
>-|TRBD1|TRBV20-1|TRBJ2-7
CSARVGQESSEQYF
TGCAGTGCTAGAGTGGGACAGGAGTCCTCCGAGCAGTACTTC
>-|-|TRBV29-1|TRBJ1-2
CSVVATETGRYGYTF
TGCAGCGTTGTAGCCACAGAGACCGGTCGATATGGCTACACCTTC
>-|-|TRBV29-1|TRBJ1-4
CSVEKPGRGNEKLFF
TGCAGCGTTGAAAAACCGGGACGGGGAAATGAAAAACTGTTTTTT
>-|-|TRBV18|TRBJ2-2
CASSPSQGNTGELFF
TGTGCCAGCTCACCATCGCAGGGAAACACCGGGGAGCTGTTTTTT